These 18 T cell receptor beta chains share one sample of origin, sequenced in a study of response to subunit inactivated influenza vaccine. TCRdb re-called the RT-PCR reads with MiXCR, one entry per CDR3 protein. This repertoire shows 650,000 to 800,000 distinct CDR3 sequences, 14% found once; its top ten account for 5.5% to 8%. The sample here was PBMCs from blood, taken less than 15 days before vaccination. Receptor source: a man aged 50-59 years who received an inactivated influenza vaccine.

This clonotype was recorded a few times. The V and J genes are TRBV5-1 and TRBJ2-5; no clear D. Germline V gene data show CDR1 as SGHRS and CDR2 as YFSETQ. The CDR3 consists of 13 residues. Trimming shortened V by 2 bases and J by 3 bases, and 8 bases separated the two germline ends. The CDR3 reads CASSFVPEETQYF. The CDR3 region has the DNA TGCGCCAGCAGCTTTGTGCCAGAAGAGACCCAGTACTTC.

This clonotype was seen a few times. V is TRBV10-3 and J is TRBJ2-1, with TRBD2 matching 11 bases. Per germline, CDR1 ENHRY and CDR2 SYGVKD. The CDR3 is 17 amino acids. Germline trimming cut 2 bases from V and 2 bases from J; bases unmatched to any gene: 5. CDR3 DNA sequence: TGTGCCATCAGTGAGCCCTTTAGCGGGGGGGCCTACAATGAGCAGTTCTTC. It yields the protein CAISEPFSGGAYNEQFF.

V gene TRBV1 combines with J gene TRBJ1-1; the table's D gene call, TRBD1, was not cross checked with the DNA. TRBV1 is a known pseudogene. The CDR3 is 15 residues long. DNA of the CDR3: TGTACCAGCAGTGTTTTCGAAACAGGGAACACTGAAGCTTTCTTT. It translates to CTSSVFETGNTEAFF.

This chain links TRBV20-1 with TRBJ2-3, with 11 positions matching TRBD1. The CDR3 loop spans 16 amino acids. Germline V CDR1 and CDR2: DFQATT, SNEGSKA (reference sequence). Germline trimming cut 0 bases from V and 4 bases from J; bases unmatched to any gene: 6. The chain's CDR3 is CSARDSGQGAADTQYF. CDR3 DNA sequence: TGCAGTGCTAGAGATAGTGGACAGGGGGCCGCAGATACGCAGTATTTT.

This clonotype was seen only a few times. The CDR3 DNA is TGTGCCACCAGTGATCTTCGGACAGAAGATTACGAGCAGTACTTC. It yields the protein CATSDLRTEDYEQYF. The chain is built from TRBV24-1 and TRBJ2-7; weak D call: TRBD1 (6 bases). The CDR3 sequence is 15 residues long. V gave up 3 bases and J gave up 4 bases, with 15 bases separating them. In germline, CDR1 is KGHDR, CDR2 SFDVKD.

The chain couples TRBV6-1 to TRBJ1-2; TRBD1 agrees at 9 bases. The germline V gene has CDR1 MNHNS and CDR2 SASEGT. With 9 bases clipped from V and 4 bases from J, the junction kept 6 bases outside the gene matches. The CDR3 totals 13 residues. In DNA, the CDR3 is TGTGCCAGTTACAGGGGGCAGGGCTATGGCTACACCTTC. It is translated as CASYRGQGYGYTF.

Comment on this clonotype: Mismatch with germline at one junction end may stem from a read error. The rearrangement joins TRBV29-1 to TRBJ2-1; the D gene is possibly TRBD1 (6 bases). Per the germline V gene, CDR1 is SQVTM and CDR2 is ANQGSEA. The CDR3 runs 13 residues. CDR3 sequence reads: CSVESTGYSEQFF. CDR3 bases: TGCAGCGTTGAATCTACAGGGTACAGTGAGCAGTTCTTC.

In nucleotides, the CDR3 is TGTGCCAGCACCGAGACTTGGGGGTACGAGCAGTACTTC. It is translated as CASTETWGYEQYF. The J gene is TRBJ2-7, the V gene TRBV6-2 or TRBV6-3, with D possibly being TRBD1 or TRBD2 (5 bases each). The ends were cut back, 7 bases at V and 4 bases at J, with 14 bases in the middle. The CDR3 runs 13 residues. Per the germline V gene, CDR1 is MNHEY and CDR2 is SVGEGT.

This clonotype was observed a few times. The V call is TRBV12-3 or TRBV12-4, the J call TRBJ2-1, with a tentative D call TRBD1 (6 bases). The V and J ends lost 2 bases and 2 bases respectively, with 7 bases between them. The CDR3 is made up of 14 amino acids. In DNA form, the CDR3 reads TGTGCCAGCAGTTTAACAGGGACCTACAATGAGCAGTTCTTC. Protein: CASSLTGTYNEQFF.

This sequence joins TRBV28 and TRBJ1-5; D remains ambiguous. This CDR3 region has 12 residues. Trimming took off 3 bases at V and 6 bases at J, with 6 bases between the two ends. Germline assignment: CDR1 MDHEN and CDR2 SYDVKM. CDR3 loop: CASSFESQPQHF. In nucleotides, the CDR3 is TGTGCCAGCAGTTTCGAGTCTCAGCCCCAGCATTTT.

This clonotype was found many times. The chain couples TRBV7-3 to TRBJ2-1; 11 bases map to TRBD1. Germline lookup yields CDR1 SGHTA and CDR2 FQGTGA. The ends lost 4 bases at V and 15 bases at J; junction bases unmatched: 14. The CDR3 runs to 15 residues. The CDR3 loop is CASSSLGPGQGEMFF. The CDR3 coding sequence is TGTGCCAGCAGCTCCCTGGGCCCGGGACAGGGGGAAATGTTCTTC.

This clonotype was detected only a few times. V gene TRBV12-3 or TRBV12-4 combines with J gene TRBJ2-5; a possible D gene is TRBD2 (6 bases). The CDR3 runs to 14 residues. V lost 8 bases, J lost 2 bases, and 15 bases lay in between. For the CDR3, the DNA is TGTGCCAGCGGATTTGCGGGGAGTCAAGAGACCCAGTACTTC. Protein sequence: CASGFAGSQETQYF.

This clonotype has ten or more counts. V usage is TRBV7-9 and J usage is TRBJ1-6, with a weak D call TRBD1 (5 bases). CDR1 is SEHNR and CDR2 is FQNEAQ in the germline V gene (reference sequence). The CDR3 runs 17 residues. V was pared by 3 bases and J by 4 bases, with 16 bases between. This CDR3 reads CASSFPPQDMYNSPLHF. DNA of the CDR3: TGTGCCAGCAGCTTCCCCCCCCAGGACATGTATAATTCACCCCTCCACTTT.

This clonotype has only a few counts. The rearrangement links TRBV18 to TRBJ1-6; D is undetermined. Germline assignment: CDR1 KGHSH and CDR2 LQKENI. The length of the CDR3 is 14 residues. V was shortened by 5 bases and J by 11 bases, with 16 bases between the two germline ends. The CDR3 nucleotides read TGTGCCAGCTCAACGAGTCCCCAAGAGGCACCCCTCCACTTT. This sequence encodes CASSTSPQEAPLHF.

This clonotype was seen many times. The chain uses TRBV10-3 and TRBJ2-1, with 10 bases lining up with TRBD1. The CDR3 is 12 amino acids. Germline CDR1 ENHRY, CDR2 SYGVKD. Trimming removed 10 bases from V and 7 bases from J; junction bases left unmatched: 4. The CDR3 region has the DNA TGTGCCACGGGACAGGGGATGAATGAGCAGTTCTTC. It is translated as CATGQGMNEQFF.

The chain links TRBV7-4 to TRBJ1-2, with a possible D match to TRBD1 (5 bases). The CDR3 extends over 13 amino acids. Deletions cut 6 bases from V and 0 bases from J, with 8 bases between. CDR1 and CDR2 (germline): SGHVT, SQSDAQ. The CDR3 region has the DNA TGTGCCAGCAGACAGGTTACTAACTATGGCTACACCTTC. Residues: CASRQVTNYGYTF.

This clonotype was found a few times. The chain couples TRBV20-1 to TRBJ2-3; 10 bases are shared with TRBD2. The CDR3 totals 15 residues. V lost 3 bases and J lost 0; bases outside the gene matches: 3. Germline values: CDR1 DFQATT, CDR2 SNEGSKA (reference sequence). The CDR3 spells CSARSLAGSTDTQYF. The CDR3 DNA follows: TGCAGTGCTAGGTCACTAGCGGGGAGCACAGATACGCAGTATTTT.

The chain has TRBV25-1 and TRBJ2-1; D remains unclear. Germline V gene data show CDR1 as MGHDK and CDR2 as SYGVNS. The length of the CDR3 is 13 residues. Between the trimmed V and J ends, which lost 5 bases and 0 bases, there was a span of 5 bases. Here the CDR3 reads CASSTVSYNEQFF. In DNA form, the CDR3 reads TGTGCCAGCAGTACCGTCTCCTACAATGAGCAGTTCTTC.